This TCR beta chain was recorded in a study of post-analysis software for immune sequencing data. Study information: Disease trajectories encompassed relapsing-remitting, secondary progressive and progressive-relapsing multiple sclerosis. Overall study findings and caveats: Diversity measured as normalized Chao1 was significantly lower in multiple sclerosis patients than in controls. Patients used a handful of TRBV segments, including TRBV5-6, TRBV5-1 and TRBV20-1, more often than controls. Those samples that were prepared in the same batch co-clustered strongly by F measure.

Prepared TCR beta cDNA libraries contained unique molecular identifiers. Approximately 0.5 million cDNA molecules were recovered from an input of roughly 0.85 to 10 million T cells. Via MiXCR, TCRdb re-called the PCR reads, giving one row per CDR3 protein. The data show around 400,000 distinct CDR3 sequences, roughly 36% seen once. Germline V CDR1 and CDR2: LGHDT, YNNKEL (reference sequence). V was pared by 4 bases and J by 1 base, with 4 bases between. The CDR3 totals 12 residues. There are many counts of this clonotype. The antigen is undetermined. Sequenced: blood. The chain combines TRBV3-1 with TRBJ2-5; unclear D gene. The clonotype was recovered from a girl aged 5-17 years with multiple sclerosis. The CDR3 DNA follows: TGTGCCAGCAGCCCATCCCAAGAGACCCAGTACTTC. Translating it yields CASSPSQETQYF.